These 16 T cell receptor beta chains were sequenced from one sample in a study of T-cell reconstitution after alpha-beta-depleted transplantation in children. During its preparation, the TCRbeta library received unique molecular identifiers. TCRdb re-analysed the PCR reads in MiXCR, keeping a single row per CDR3 protein. This table holds about 260,000 distinct CDR3 sequences, around a tenth found once. Sequencing was performed on peripheral blood, taken 180 days after TCRalphabeta/CD19-depleted stem cell transplant. Receptors originate from a male patient aged 2-15 years who had a stem cell transplant for chronic granulomatous disease, so the T cells may come from the graft donor.

This clonotype was seen at least ten times. This rearrangement joins TRBV20-1 to TRBJ2-2, with unresolved D. Germline V CDR1 and CDR2: DFQATT, SNEGSKA (reference sequence). V was pared by 3 bases and J by 1 base, with 3 bases between. The CDR3 totals 12 residues. The CDR3 sequence is CSARWNTGELFF. As DNA, the CDR3 is TGCAGTGCTAGGTGGAACACCGGGGAGCTGTTTTTT.

The chain combines TRBV7-2 with TRBJ2-6, with a tentative D call TRBD2 (5 bases). The CDR3 is 17 residues long. The germline V gene has CDR1 SGHTA and CDR2 FQGNSA. Deletions cut 2 bases from V and 4 bases from J, with 15 bases between. The CDR3 loop is CASSLTSGSTGANVLTF. The DNA for the CDR3 is TGTGCCAGCAGCTTAACCAGCGGTAGTACCGGGGCCAACGTCCTGACTTTC.

Ten or more counts support this clonotype. The chain has TRBV9 and TRBJ2-4, with 9 bases matching TRBD1. The CDR3 spans 16 residues. Germline CDR1 and CDR2: SGDLS and YYNGEE. The ends lost 3 bases at V and 3 bases at J; junction bases unmatched: 7. The CDR3 region is CASSASGTGIKNIQYF. Here the CDR3 DNA reads TGTGCCAGCAGCGCCTCCGGGACAGGGATCAAAAACATTCAGTACTTC.

Remarks on this clonotype: A read error may explain this, as a much larger clone is one base away. The chain joins TRBV5-1 to TRBJ2-3; weak D call: TRBD2 (5 bases). The germline V gene encodes CDR1 SGHRS and CDR2 YFSETQ. This CDR3 comprises 18 residues. V lost 4 bases to trimming and J lost 4 bases, with 25 bases between them. CDR3 loop: CASSRLGGRTAAADTQYF. CDR3 nucleotide sequence: TGCGCCAGCAGCCGGCTGGGTGGCCGGACTGCGGCAGCAGATACGCAGTATTTT. Full variable domain (outside the CDR3, taken from reference TRBV5-1 and TRBJ2-3): KAGVTQTPRYLIKTRGQQVTLSCSPISGHRSVSWYQQTPGQGLQFLFEYFSETQRNKGNFPGRFSGRQFSNSRSEMNVSTLELGDSALYLCASSRLGGRTAAADTQYFGPGTRLTVL.

This clonotype was detected many times. The chain carries TRBV20-1 and TRBJ1-4; 8 bases agree with TRBD1. The CDR3 runs 15 residues. Germline CDR1 DFQATT, CDR2 SNEGSKA (reference sequence). V shed 0 bases and J 7 bases; nucleotides not matched to a gene: 7. The DNA of the CDR3 is TGCAGTGCTAGAGATTGGGCAGGGGGCATTGAAAAACTGTTTTTT. This sequence encodes CSARDWAGGIEKLFF.

For this clonotype: One base away lies a much larger clone, so this may be a sequencing read error. The CDR3 DNA reads as TGCAGTGCTGCCGGGACAGGGACTTCTAATGAGCAGCTCTTC. Amino acid sequence: CSAAGTGTSNEQLF. This chain links TRBV20-1 with TRBJ2-1; 9 bases match TRBD1. The V gene's germline CDR1 is DFQATT and CDR2 SNEGSKA (reference sequence). This CDR3 is 14 amino acids long.

This clonotype was detected many times. The rearrangement joins TRBV4-2 to TRBJ2-6; TRBD1 aligns across 7 bases. Per the germline V gene, CDR1 is LGHNA and CDR2 is YNFKEQ. The CDR3 consists of 19 residues. Trimming at V came to 1 base and at J to 0 bases, leaving 9 bases not matched to a gene. Here the CDR3 reads CASSQVYDRVNSGANVLTF. The CDR3 DNA follows: TGTGCCAGCAGCCAAGTATACGACAGGGTAAACTCTGGGGCCAACGTCCTGACTTTC.

This clonotype was recorded at least ten times. The chain joins TRBV6-1 to TRBJ1-3; D remains ambiguous. Per the germline V gene, CDR1 is MNHNS and CDR2 is SASEGT. V lost 6 bases to trimming and J lost 1 base, with 10 bases between them. The CDR3 runs 14 residues. The CDR3 loop is CASSPGVSGNTIYF. The DNA for the CDR3 is TGTGCCAGCAGCCCCGGGGTATCTGGAAACACCATATATTTT.

This clonotype showed up many times. The chain has TRBV20-1 and TRBJ2-6; D tentatively fits TRBD1 or TRBD2 (5 bases each). The CDR3 has 15 residues. Trimming pared 1 base from V and 0 bases from J, leaving 7 bases between. Germline V gives CDR1 DFQATT, CDR2 SNEGSKA (reference sequence). The CDR3 protein is CSARARGSGANVLTF. The CDR3 coding sequence is TGCAGTGCTAGAGCGAGGGGCTCTGGGGCCAACGTCCTGACTTTC.

There are many counts of this clonotype. The V call is TRBV30, the J call TRBJ1-3, with D possibly TRBD1 on 5 matching bases. V lost 2 bases to trimming and J lost 2 bases, with 10 bases between them. The CDR3 has 14 amino acids. In germline, CDR1 is GTSNPN, CDR2 SVGIG (reference sequence). CDR3 sequence reads: CAWSQQGTGNTIYF. Written as DNA, the CDR3 is TGTGCCTGGAGTCAGCAGGGTACTGGAAACACCATATATTTT.

The chain recombines TRBV5-5 with TRBJ2-7; D may be TRBD2 (5 bases). Germline assignment: CDR1 SGHKS and CDR2 YYEKEE (reference sequence). The CDR3 contains 12 residues. Trimming shortened V by 3 bases and J by 6 bases, and 10 bases separated the two germline ends. In DNA, the CDR3 is TGTGCCAGCAGCTCCGGGCTAGCCGAGCAGTACTTC. Translation gives CASSSGLAEQYF.

A remark on this clonotype: At one end, the junction sequence differs from germline, possibly due to a read error. The chain is built from TRBV4-3 and TRBJ2-2; D perhaps matches TRBD2 (5 bases). This CDR3 is 17 amino acids long. Germline V gene data show CDR1 as LGHNA and CDR2 as YSLEER. The CDR3 reads CASSQEGARPGTGELIF. The CDR3 DNA sequence: TGCGCCAGCAGCCAAGAGGGTGCGAGACCTGGCACCGGGGAGCTGATTTTT.

This clonotype was counted ten times or more. The chain uses TRBV7-6 and TRBJ2-3; a weak D match, TRBD2 (5 bases). The CDR3 loop spans 15 amino acids. Per germline, CDR1 SGHVS and CDR2 FNYEAQ. V was pared by 2 bases and J by 2 bases, with 11 bases between. CDR3 amino acids: CASSLPRAFTDTQYF. The DNA of the CDR3 is TGTGCCAGCAGCTTACCGCGGGCTTTCACAGATACGCAGTATTTT.

In its sample, this clonotype was seen many times. The rearrangement uses TRBV5-1 and TRBJ2-2; D tentatively fits TRBD1 or TRBD2 (5 bases each). The V gene lost 6 bases and the J gene lost 6 bases, with 21 bases spanning the gap. The CDR3 contains 16 residues. CDR1 and CDR2 from the germline V gene are SGHRS and YFSETQ. CDR3 region: CASTATPGPTPGELFF. The CDR3 bases are TGCGCCAGCACCGCTACCCCGGGACCAACCCCCGGGGAGCTGTTTTTT.

This clonotype has a count of ten or more. The V call is TRBV20-1, the J call TRBJ2-2, with 10 bases matching TRBD1. Trimming took 0 bases from V and 6 from J; bases not matched to a gene: 7. This CDR3 is 16 amino acids long. Per germline, CDR1 DFQATT and CDR2 SNEGSKA (reference sequence). CDR3: CSARDQTGGLPGELFF. CDR3 DNA: TGCAGTGCTAGAGATCAGACAGGGGGCTTGCCCGGGGAGCTGTTTTTT.

This clonotype has at least ten counts. This chain links TRBV4-2 with TRBJ1-1, with TRBD1 as a possible D gene (5 bases). The CDR3 runs 16 residues. Germline V gives CDR1 LGHNA, CDR2 YNFKEQ. V was trimmed by 0 bases and J by 0 bases, leaving 11 bases between them. The CDR3 nucleotides read TGTGCCAGCAGCCAAGAAAGGCAGGGATTGAACACTGAAGCTTTCTTT. Its protein product is CASSQERQGLNTEAFF.